One and the same sample provided the 7 T cell receptor beta chains below, sequenced in a study of blood T cell repertoires in COVID-19. The data were produced by immunoSEQ multiplex PCR, yet TCRdb's version contains in-frame clones alone and is incomplete. The sample has some 48,000 clones; 84% are singletons. Sequences were obtained from peripheral blood. The receptors were sampled from a human donor in a cohort sampled during active COVID-19.

The chain has TRBV3-1 (or the pseudogene TRBV3-2) and TRBJ2-1; 7 nucleotides agree with TRBD2. The CDR3 is made up of 15 amino acids. Germline CDR1 LGHDT, CDR2 YNNKEL (reference sequence). J gave up 8 bases and V 2 bases, and 9 bases lay outside the gene matches. The DNA for the CDR3 is TGTGCCAGCAGCCAATTGGAGACTAGCAGTGATGAGCAGTTCTTC. It is translated as CASSQLETSSDEQFF.

V and J are TRBV5-4 and TRBJ2-1, with 9 bases lining up with TRBD2. With V trimmed by 4 bases and J by 0 bases, 2 bases remained unmatched. The CDR3 totals 15 residues. Germline V gene data show CDR1 as SGHNT and CDR2 as YYREEE (reference sequence). The CDR3 is CASSLSGSSYNEQFF. CDR3 in DNA: TGTGCCAGCAGCCTTAGCGGGAGCTCCTACAATGAGCAGTTCTTC.

V usage is TRBV3-1 (or the pseudogene TRBV3-2) and J usage is TRBJ2-3; D call uncertain. Germline lookup yields CDR1 LGHDT and CDR2 YNNKEL (reference sequence). Trimming removed 3 bases at V and 0 bases at J, with 10 bases between. The CDR3 covers 15 residues. The CDR3 is CASSQSGRSTDTQYF. The CDR3 region has the DNA TGTGCCAGCAGCCAGTCAGGCCGGAGCACAGATACGCAGTATTTT.

The rearrangement uses TRBV9 and TRBJ2-1; 8 positions agree with TRBD2. Losses at the gene ends were 4 bases for V and 8 bases for J; bases not matched to a gene: 11. In germline, CDR1 is SGDLS, CDR2 YYNGEE. CDR3 size: 15 residues. DNA of the CDR3: TGTGCCAGCAGCTACAGAGGACTAGCAGGGGATGAGCAGTTCTTC. It specifies CASSYRGLAGDEQFF.

The genes are TRBV6-5 and TRBJ2-7; 11 bases agree with TRBD2. The germline gives CDR1 MNHEY, CDR2 SVGAGI. The CDR3 totals 15 residues. With V trimmed by 2 bases and J by 2 bases, 2 bases remained unmatched. CDR3 residues: CASSYVTSGTYEQYF. DNA of the CDR3: TGTGCCAGCAGTTACGTGACTAGCGGGACCTACGAGCAGTACTTC.

This clone was picked up a small number of times. This rearrangement joins TRBV5-4 to TRBJ2-7; no firm D call. This CDR3 contains 14 residues. Trimming cost V 4 bases and J 0 bases, with 11 bases left between them. Germline CDR1 SGHNT, CDR2 YYREEE (reference sequence). The CDR3 DNA sequence: TGTGCCAGCAGCGAGGCGGCCAACTCCTACGAGCAGTACTTC. Translation gives CASSEAANSYEQYF.

The chain carries TRBV9 and TRBJ2-2; 7 bases match TRBD2. With 1 base clipped from V and 1 base from J, the junction kept 4 bases outside the gene matches. The CDR3 totals 16 residues. Germline-derived CDR1 and CDR2 are SGDLS and YYNGEE. Here the CDR3 reads CASSVWSGGNTGELFF. The DNA of the CDR3 is TGTGCCAGCAGCGTATGGTCGGGGGGGAACACCGGGGAGCTGTTTTTT.